This T cell receptor (beta chain) was recovered during a study of post-analysis software for immune sequencing data. Study-level results: When compared against controls, multiple sclerosis patients showed significantly lower normalized Chao1 diversity. Comparison of patients with controls showed 4 to 6 TRBV segments more frequent in patients, TRBV5-6, TRBV5-1 and TRBV20-1 among them.

About this clonotype: Its specificity is unknown.

CDR1 and CDR2 from the germline V gene are DFQATT and SNEGSKA (reference sequence). CDR3 size: 11 residues. Trimming pared 8 bases from V and 13 bases from J, leaving 18 bases between. Included in the TCR beta cDNA libraries were unique molecular identifiers. TCRdb recomputed calls from the PCR reads with MiXCR, one row per CDR3 protein. The table includes 650,000 to 850,000 distinct CDR3 sequences, 46% detected once. The source material was blood. The sequence came from a girl aged 10 to 17 with multiple sclerosis. The chain has TRBV20-1 and TRBJ2-1, with D unresolved. CDR3 sequence: CSLRLGFEQFF. Here the CDR3 DNA reads TGCAGTTTGAGGCTAGGCTTTGAACAGTTCTTC.